This T cell receptor (beta chain) is from a study of chronic HIV infection and antiretroviral therapy. MiXCR, run by TCRdb on the 5' RACE reads, gives a single entry per CDR3 protein. The sample lists 40,000 to 60,000 distinct CDR3 sequences, 15% to 20% seen once, with approximately 2.8% in the top ten. CDR3 length: 13 residues. The ends were cut back, 8 bases at V and 2 bases at J, with 12 bases in the middle. Germline V gives CDR1 MDHEN, CDR2 SYDVKM. The chain carries TRBV28 and TRBJ1-2; D gene unclear. The sequence was obtained from an adult who had HIV and had not received antiretroviral therapy, or was an uninfected healthy control (not recorded which). The sample taken for sequencing was peripheral blood. The CDR3, as DNA: TGTGCCAGCTGGGTAACAGCCAACTATGGCTACACCTTC. Translation: CASWVTANYGYTF.